A single T cell receptor (beta chain) is shown here with its context. V was cut by 9 bases and J by 3 bases, with 5 bases left in between. Germline loops: CDR1 MDHEN, CDR2 SYDVKM. The CDR3 spans 11 residues. In the authors' workflow: Estimated nucleated cell counts came from reference gene primer amplification. The assay was immunoSEQ multiplex PCR, and TCRdb's table has in-frame clones only and misses some. The D gene and trimming were derived from the DNA, and the V and J assignments and clone size from that table. The sample carries tens of thousands of clones, 87% recorded once. Seattle enrolled patients during active infection and tracked them longitudinally. This entry is derived from a study of blood T cell repertoires in COVID-19. Study-wide background: COVID-19 samples collected from the United States, Italy and Spain covered acute and convalescent phases. PBMCs, B-cell-depleted T cells, or T cells provided the cDNA or gDNA that made up the material.

This receptor was identified in a woman between 45 and 60 years old with COVID-19, enrolled during active disease. The sequenced sample was peripheral blood. The chain combines TRBV28 with TRBJ1-4, with D unresolved. The CDR3 sequence: CASYSNEKLFF. The CDR3 nucleotides are TGTGCCAGTTACTCTAATGAAAAACTGTTTTTT.